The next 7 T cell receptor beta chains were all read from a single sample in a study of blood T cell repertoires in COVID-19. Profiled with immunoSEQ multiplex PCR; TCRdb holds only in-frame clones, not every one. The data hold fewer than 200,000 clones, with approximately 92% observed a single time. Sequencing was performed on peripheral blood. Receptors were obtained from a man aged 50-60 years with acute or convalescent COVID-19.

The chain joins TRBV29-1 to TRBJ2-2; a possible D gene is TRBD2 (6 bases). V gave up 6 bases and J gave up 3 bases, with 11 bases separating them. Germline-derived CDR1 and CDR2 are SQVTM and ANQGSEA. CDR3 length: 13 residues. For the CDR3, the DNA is TGCAGCGTCCGGGGGAGGTACACCGGGGAGCTGTTTTTT. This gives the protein CSVRGRYTGELFF.

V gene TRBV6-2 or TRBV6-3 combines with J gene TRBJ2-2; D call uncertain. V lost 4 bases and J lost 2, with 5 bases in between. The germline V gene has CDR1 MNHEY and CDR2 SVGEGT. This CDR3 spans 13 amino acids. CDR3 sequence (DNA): TGTGCCAGCAGTTTGACTAACACCGGGGAGCTGTTTTTT. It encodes CASSLTNTGELFF.

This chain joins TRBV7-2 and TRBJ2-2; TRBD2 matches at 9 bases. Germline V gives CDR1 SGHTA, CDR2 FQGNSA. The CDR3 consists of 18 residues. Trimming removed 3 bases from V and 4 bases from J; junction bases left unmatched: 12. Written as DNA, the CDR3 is TGTGCCAGCAGCTTCCCGACTAGCGGAAGGGGAATCACCGGGGAGCTGTTTTTT. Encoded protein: CASSFPTSGRGITGELFF.

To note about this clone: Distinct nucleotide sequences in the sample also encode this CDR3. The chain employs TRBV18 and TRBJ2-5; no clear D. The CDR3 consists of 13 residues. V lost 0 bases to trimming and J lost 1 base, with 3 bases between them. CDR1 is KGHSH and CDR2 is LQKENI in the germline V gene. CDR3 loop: CASSPPSQETQYF. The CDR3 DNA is TGTGCCAGCTCACCACCGAGCCAAGAGACCCAGTACTTC.

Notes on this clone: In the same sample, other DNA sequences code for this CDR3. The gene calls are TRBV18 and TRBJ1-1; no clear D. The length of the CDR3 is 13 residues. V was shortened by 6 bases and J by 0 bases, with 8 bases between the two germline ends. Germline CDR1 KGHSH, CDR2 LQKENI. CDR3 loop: CASSPGMNTEAFF. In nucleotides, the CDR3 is TGTGCCAGCTCCCCGGGGATGAACACTGAAGCTTTCTTT.

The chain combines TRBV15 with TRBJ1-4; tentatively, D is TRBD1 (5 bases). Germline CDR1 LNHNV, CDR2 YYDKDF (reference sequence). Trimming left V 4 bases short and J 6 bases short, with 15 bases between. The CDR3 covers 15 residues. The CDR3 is CATSNDDRNYEKLFF. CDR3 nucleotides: TGTGCCACCAGCAACGATGACAGAAACTATGAAAAACTGTTTTTT. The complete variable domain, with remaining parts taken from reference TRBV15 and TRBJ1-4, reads DAMVIQNPRYQVTQFGKPVTLSCSQTLNHNVMYWYQQKSSQAPKLLFHYYDKDFNNEADTPDNFQSRRPNTSFCFLDIRSPGLGDTAMYLCATSNDDRNYEKLFFGSGTQLSVL.

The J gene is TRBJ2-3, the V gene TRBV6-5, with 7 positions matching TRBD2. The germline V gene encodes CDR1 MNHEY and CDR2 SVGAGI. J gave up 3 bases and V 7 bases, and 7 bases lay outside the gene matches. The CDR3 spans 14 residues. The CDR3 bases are TGTGCCAGCACCCCCCTAGCGGAAACAGATACGCAGTATTTT. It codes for CASTPLAETDTQYF.